The following is a T cell receptor (beta chain) sequence with its context. The antigen is not known. The record originates from a study of cytomegalovirus exposure and HLA in healthy donors. V was shortened by 4 bases and J by 0 bases, with 24 bases between the two germline ends. The CDR3 is 20 residues long. Germline V gene sequence: CDR1 LGHNA, CDR2 YNFKEQ. Study results and limitations: Owing to their indistinguishability, certain V segments, notably TRBV6-2 and TRBV6-3, were excluded.

PCR primers comprised 60 Vbeta and 13 Jbeta primers. Profiling relied on immunoSEQ multiplex PCR, and the TCRdb table lists in-frame clones only, not all of them. The table has 150,000 to 200,000 clones, roughly 80% seen once; the top ten hold about 4.9%. The sample was PBMCs. This chain connects TRBV4-2 to TRBJ1-4, with D possibly being TRBD1 (6 bases). The source is a male donor in good health and CMV-seronegative. The CDR3 spells CASSPFDHTGPTATNEKLFF. DNA of the CDR3: TGTGCCAGCAGCCCCTTTGATCACACAGGGCCGACTGCAACTAATGAAAAACTGTTTTTT.